This is a list of T cell receptor beta chains from one sample in a study of blood T cell repertoires in COVID-19. The data were produced by immunoSEQ multiplex PCR, yet TCRdb's version contains in-frame clones alone and is incomplete. The table has fewer than 200,000 clones, roughly 80% seen once. What was sequenced was PBMCs or T cells enriched from blood (not recorded which). The receptors here all came from a woman between 45 and 60 years old who had recovered from COVID-19. Each CDR3 is given with its conserved first and last residue. D genes are given only for firm matches. Rows give clone size only sometimes, using once, few, many, or a class for an expanded clone.

DNA: TGTGCCTGGATGAGGTCGTCACAAGGGGCGGATACGCAGTATTTT
CDR3: CAWMRSSQGADTQYF
size: few
D: -
V: TRBV30
J: TRBJ2-3

DNA: TGTGCCAGCAGCCACCCGGGACAGGGGACCCAGTACTTC
CDR3: CASSHPGQGTQYF
size: once
D: TRBD1
V: TRBV7-2
J: TRBJ2-5

DNA: TGTGCCAGTAGTATCGGGTCAACCGGGGAGCTGTTTTTT
CDR3: CASSIGSTGELFF
size: many
D: -
V: TRBV19
J: TRBJ2-2

DNA: TGTGCCAGTAGTACCCCATCTTTGACAGGGGGCGGTGAAGCTTTCTTT
CDR3: CASSTPSLTGGGEAFF
size: -
D: TRBD1
V: TRBV19
J: TRBJ1-1

DNA: TGTGCCAGCAGCTTAGCAGGCCGGCCCTACTTT
CDR3: CASSLAGRPYF
size: -
D: -
V: TRBV11-3
J: TRBJ1-1

DNA: TGTGCCTGGAGTTTCCGGGGGGCTTCCGAAGAGACCCAGTACTTC
CDR3: CAWSFRGASEETQYF
size: -
D: -
V: TRBV30
J: TRBJ2-5

DNA: TGTGCCAGCAGCTCCTGGGGAGCGCCTAACTATGGCTACACCTTC
CDR3: CASSSWGAPNYGYTF
size: -
D: -
V: TRBV5-5
J: TRBJ1-2

DNA: TGTGCTAGCAGCTTGTCCGGACTTAATGAAAAACTGTTTTTT
CDR3: CASSLSGLNEKLFF
size: -
D: -
V: TRBV7-7
J: TRBJ1-4

DNA: TGTGCCAGCAGCTATTCGACTGAAGCTTTCTTT
CDR3: CASSYSTEAFF
size: -
D: -
V: TRBV5-6
J: TRBJ1-1

DNA: TGCGCCAGCAGCTTGGGGACAGGAATTCTGAACACTGAAGCTTTCTTT
CDR3: CASSLGTGILNTEAFF
size: -
D: TRBD1
V: TRBV5-1
J: TRBJ1-1

DNA: TGTGCCACCAGTGATGGTACCCTAGGGCAGTATTTT
CDR3: CATSDGTLGQYF
size: -
D: -
V: TRBV24-1
J: TRBJ2-3

DNA: TGTGCCAGTAGTAGACAGGGTAATAATGAAAAACTGTTTTTT
CDR3: CASSRQGNNEKLFF
size: once
D: TRBD1
V: TRBV19
J: TRBJ1-4

DNA: TGTGCCAGTAGTCCATACCTCACTAGCGGGGGCCAAGAGACCCAGTACTTC
CDR3: CASSPYLTSGGQETQYF
size: -
D: TRBD2
V: TRBV19
J: TRBJ2-5

DNA: TGTGCCAGCAGCCGGACAGGGACTGGAAACACCATATATTTT
CDR3: CASSRTGTGNTIYF
size: -
D: TRBD1
V: TRBV6-5
J: TRBJ1-3

DNA: TGTGCCAGCAGTCCCCGACTAGTCAATGAGCAGTTCTTC
CDR3: CASSPRLVNEQFF
size: -
D: -
V: TRBV12-3/TRBV12-4
J: TRBJ2-1

DNA: TGTGCCAGCAGCTTTTCCGGACAGGGAAGAGGTTTCTTT
CDR3: CASSFSGQGRGFF
size: -
D: TRBD1
V: TRBV13
J: TRBJ1-1

DNA: TGTGCCAGTAGTAGGAGGTCAAATCGTTATGGCTACACCTTC
CDR3: CASSRRSNRYGYTF
size: -
D: -
V: TRBV19
J: TRBJ1-2

DNA: TGTGCCAGCAGTTTCGGGGGTGCGGATACGCAGTATTTT
CDR3: CASSFGGADTQYF
size: once
D: -
V: TRBV13
J: TRBJ2-3

DNA: TGTGCCAGCAGCGGACAGTTCGGCGAAAAACTGTTTTTT
CDR3: CASSGQFGEKLFF
size: -
D: -
V: TRBV9
J: TRBJ1-4

DNA: TGTGCCAGCAGTGAGACAAGAGGGGGATTTGGCTACACCTTC
CDR3: CASSETRGGFGYTF
size: -
D: -
V: TRBV2
J: TRBJ1-2

DNA: TGTGCCAGTAGTAGAACCGCCCTGGAGGAAAAACTGTTTTTT
CDR3: CASSRTALEEKLFF
size: -
D: -
V: TRBV19
J: TRBJ1-4

DNA: TGTGCCAGCAGTCCTTACATAGCCAGGGGGGCTTTCTTT
CDR3: CASSPYIARGAFF
size: -
D: TRBD1
V: TRBV12-3/TRBV12-4
J: TRBJ1-1

DNA: TGTGCCAGCAGCGGCCACAGGGGGGACACTGAAGCTTTCTTT
CDR3: CASSGHRGDTEAFF
size: -
D: TRBD1
V: TRBV9
J: TRBJ1-1

DNA: TGTGCCACCTCCCTGGACAGGTATGCAGATACGCAGTATTTT
CDR3: CATSLDRYADTQYF
size: -
D: TRBD1
V: TRBV10-3
J: TRBJ2-3

DNA: TGTGCCAGTAGAAACCAGGGGAGCACAACTAATGAAAAACTGTTTTTT
CDR3: CASRNQGSTTNEKLFF
size: -
D: -
V: TRBV19
J: TRBJ1-4

DNA: TGTGCCAGCAGTTTCCCCCTTTACAGGGGGCGAAACAATGAGCAGTTCTTC
CDR3: CASSFPLYRGRNNEQFF
size: -
D: TRBD1
V: TRBV28
J: TRBJ2-1

DNA: TGTGCCATCAGTGAGTGGACAGCTCACGGCAATGAGCAGTTCTTC
CDR3: CAISEWTAHGNEQFF
size: -
D: -
V: TRBV10-3
J: TRBJ2-1

DNA: TGTGCCAGCAGTGGACGGAGGGGAAGCTCCTACAATGAGCAGTTCTTC
CDR3: CASSGRRGSSYNEQFF
size: many
D: -
V: TRBV2
J: TRBJ2-1

DNA: TGCGCCAGCAGCTTCGAGGGCCCCCAATCTGGGGCCCAGCATTTT
CDR3: CASSFEGPQSGAQHF
size: -
D: -
V: TRBV5-1
J: TRBJ1-5

DNA: TGTGCCAGCAGCCAAGTCCCGGGGTCTGAGCAGTTCTTC
CDR3: CASSQVPGSEQFF
size: few
D: -
V: TRBV4-2
J: TRBJ2-1

DNA: TGTGCCAGCAGCCCGGGACAGGGGATAGGCAATGAGCAGTTCTTC
CDR3: CASSPGQGIGNEQFF
size: few
D: TRBD1
V: TRBV7-9
J: TRBJ2-1

DNA: TGTGCCAGCAGTCTCCAACTTAACACTGAAGCTTTCTTT
CDR3: CASSLQLNTEAFF
size: -
D: -
V: TRBV12-3/TRBV12-4
J: TRBJ1-1

DNA: TGTGCCTGGAGTGAGGGGGTGTTCGCTTTCTTT
CDR3: CAWSEGVFAFF
size: -
D: -
V: TRBV30
J: TRBJ1-1

DNA: TGTGCCAGCAGCGTAGGCGGCGATGGCTACACCTTC
CDR3: CASSVGGDGYTF
size: once
D: -
V: TRBV9
J: TRBJ1-2

DNA: TGTGCCAGCAGAGGACAGGGAGTATCTGGCTACACCTTC
CDR3: CASRGQGVSGYTF
size: -
D: TRBD1
V: TRBV6-5
J: TRBJ1-2

DNA: TGCGCCAGCAGCCCAGCGGAAGTTAACATCTACAATGAGCAGTTCTTC
CDR3: CASSPAEVNIYNEQFF
size: few
D: -
V: TRBV5-1
J: TRBJ2-1

DNA: TGTGCCAGCAGTTTTTTGGGCCATAATTCACCCCTCCACTTT
CDR3: CASSFLGHNSPLHF
size: -
D: -
V: TRBV27
J: TRBJ1-6

DNA: TGTGCCAGCAGGCGACTACTCTCTGGGGCCAACGTCCTGACTTTC
CDR3: CASRRLLSGANVLTF
size: -
D: -
V: TRBV6-5
J: TRBJ2-6

DNA: TGTGCCAGCAGTTCACCACACCGCGAGACCCAGTACTTC
CDR3: CASSSPHRETQYF
size: -
D: -
V: TRBV7-2
J: TRBJ2-5

DNA: TGCAGTGCCCGGGAGGTAGGCTACACCTTC
CDR3: CSAREVGYTF
size: -
D: -
V: TRBV20-1
J: TRBJ1-2

DNA: TGTGCCAGCAGCAATTTGGACAGGGGTTCAACCTACAATGAGCAGTTCTTC
CDR3: CASSNLDRGSTYNEQFF
size: once
D: -
V: TRBV21-1
J: TRBJ2-1

DNA: TGTGCCAGCAGCTTAGGTCTGAACTATGGCTACACCTTC
CDR3: CASSLGLNYGYTF
size: -
D: -
V: TRBV13
J: TRBJ1-2

DNA: TGTGCCAGCAGCGACAGGGGTTTTCGCAATCAGCCCCAGCATTTT
CDR3: CASSDRGFRNQPQHF
size: -
D: TRBD1
V: TRBV2
J: TRBJ1-5

DNA: TGTGCCAGCAGTTTATCTCGGACAGGGGCAGGAAACACCATATATTTT
CDR3: CASSLSRTGAGNTIYF
size: -
D: TRBD1
V: TRBV28
J: TRBJ1-3

DNA: TGTGCCAGCAGCCAGGGGGGGCTAGCGGGAAGGGATACGCAGTATTTT
CDR3: CASSQGGLAGRDTQYF
size: -
D: TRBD2
V: TRBV11-2
J: TRBJ2-3

DNA: TGTGCCAGCAGCCCCGGGACAGGGTCCGGGGAGCTGTTTTTT
CDR3: CASSPGTGSGELFF
size: -
D: TRBD1
V: TRBV28
J: TRBJ2-2

DNA: TGTGCCAGCAGCGCAGGGACTAGCGGGAGAGAGACCCAGTACTTC
CDR3: CASSAGTSGRETQYF
size: -
D: TRBD2
V: TRBV9
J: TRBJ2-5

DNA: TGTGCCAGCAGCCCGTCCAGGGGTGCAACTAATGAAAAACTGTTTTTT
CDR3: CASSPSRGATNEKLFF
size: -
D: -
V: TRBV7-9
J: TRBJ1-4

DNA: TGCAGCGTTGAAGAGAGGGCAGGGAGGGATGGCTACACCTTC
CDR3: CSVEERAGRDGYTF
size: many
D: -
V: TRBV29-1
J: TRBJ1-2

DNA: TGTGCCAGCAGTCTTAGGGAGGTCTCGGAGCCCCAGCATTTT
CDR3: CASSLREVSEPQHF
size: once
D: -
V: TRBV28
J: TRBJ1-5

DNA: TGTGCCAGCAGTGAGTACAGGAGCCAGGGGATTGGCTACACCTTC
CDR3: CASSEYRSQGIGYTF
size: -
D: -
V: TRBV6-1
J: TRBJ1-2

DNA: TGTGCCAGCAACTCCCCCGCAGAGAGGAATCAGCCCCAGCATTTT
CDR3: CASNSPAERNQPQHF
size: -
D: -
V: TRBV6-5
J: TRBJ1-5

DNA: TGTGCCAGCAGCCGGGGAAGAACTAACTATGGCTACACCTTC
CDR3: CASSRGRTNYGYTF
size: -
D: -
V: TRBV11-2
J: TRBJ1-2

DNA: TGTGCCAGCAGCTCCAAACAGGGGGCAAGGACTGAAGCTTTCTTT
CDR3: CASSSKQGARTEAFF
size: once
D: TRBD1
V: TRBV7-2
J: TRBJ1-1

DNA: TGTGCCAGTAGTACGCGGACTGCAACTAATGAAAAACTGTTTTTT
CDR3: CASSTRTATNEKLFF
size: -
D: -
V: TRBV19
J: TRBJ1-4